Described below is a single T cell receptor (beta chain) sequence and its context. This receptor's antigen is unknown. It has no much larger one-base neighbor in the sample; base qualities were not kept. Libraries came from the immunoSEQ multiplex PCR assay. The multiplex PCR relied on a mix of 60 forward primers for TCR Vbeta segments and 13 reverse primers for TCR Jbeta segments. The CDR3 region of rearranged TCR beta genes was amplified from genomic DNA with a multiplex PCR assay. Amplified TCR beta libraries were sequenced as 87-base-pair reads on the Illumina HiSeq System. As for how the authors treated the data: A later analysis counted some 80 million unique TCR beta chains across the 666 repertoires, and about 10 million of these chains were shared by at least two donors. To remove PCR and sequencing errors, raw reads were error-corrected and collapsed into unique sequences using a nearest-neighbor algorithm that merged closely related sequences. To assign V, D and J gene segments, CDR3 sequences were aligned to IMGT reference sequences. Each retained sequence needed at least a six-nucleotide match to both a V gene segment and a J gene segment. A rearrangement was called productive if the CDR3 had no stop codons and remained in frame with V and J, and every other rearrangement was called non-productive. CDR3 was defined according to IMGT convention as the region running from the second conserved V-encoded cysteine to the conserved J-encoded phenylalanine. The earlier analysis of 500 to 750 of the donors excluded any sequence lacking an unambiguous match to a single V gene segment. In an earlier analysis of 587 of the donors, a V segment was called functional when productive rearrangements were above 56.7%, and segregating when the standard deviation between donors exceeded 5%. To diagnose cytomegalovirus status from the catalog of TCR beta chain sequences, a statistical classification framework was built. V and J gene assignment, in a later analysis, came from comparing TCR nucleotide sequences with IMGT/GENE-DB human TR gene sequences. The TCRdist pipeline was used in a later analysis to assign CDR3 sequences and most-parsimonious VDJ recombination scenarios. In a later analysis, every TCR beta chain was defined by the combination of its CDR3 amino acid sequence and its V-gene family, and reads without a unique V-gene family were dropped. In a later analysis, approximately 590 highly shared, low-generation-probability nucleotide sequences were removed to address suspected cross-contamination and a sequencing artifact. A later analysis calculated a clonal expansion index for each public chain from normalized within-repertoire ranks of inferred template counts. Generation probabilities in a later analysis came from a VDJ recombination model fitted to out-of-frame rearrangements, and those results were checked against IGoR. A later analysis scored TCR-TCR, TCR-HLA and TCR-CMV co-occurrence with hypergeometric tests, applying a repertoire-size bias correction to TCR pairs. False discovery rates were estimated in a later analysis by permuting HLA or CMV assignments 20 times. A later analysis grouped co-occurring TCRs with DBSCAN, adding TCRdist sequence similarity when clustering within HLA-allele-positive subsets. For co-occurrence clustering, repertoires with fewer than 30,000 or more than 120,000 public chains were excluded, along with roughly 5 repertoires with anomalous nucleotide sharing. TCRdb's version of the immuneACCESS table is confined to in-frame rearrangements and falls short of the full clone set. An unresolved V gene accounts for under half of the shortfall where checked; the remainder is of unknown origin. V and J calls and clone size come straight from that table; D and trimming were deduced from the DNA. The sample profile shows some 150,000 clones; around four fifths of them were found once. In total, the top ten clones hold roughly 1.3% of the sample.

Relative to germline, V is missing 10 bases and J is missing 8 bases, with 15 bases of the junction outside any gene match. Inclusive of the bounding cysteine and phenylalanine, the CDR3 is 15 residues long. The CDR3 DNA has 45 bases and is translated from base 1. CDR1 MNHEY and CDR2 SMNVEV were looked up in the germline V gene (reference sequence). The cohort was made up of approximately 700 healthy bone marrow donors. At the time of sampling, all cohort members were nominally healthy, though unrecorded immune exposures were likely present. The donor tested CMV seronegative, placing the donor among the 352 seronegative members of the cohort. Each donor provided a peripheral blood sample, and peripheral blood mononuclear cells were used for TCR beta sequencing. The Qiagen DNeasy Blood Extraction Kit was used to extract genomic DNA from the blood cell samples. The sample comes from a study of cytomegalovirus exposure and HLA in healthy donors (dated by TCRdb to about 2017). Regarding the complete study: According to an earlier analysis of several hundred of the donors, about 179 million T cells yielded 90 million to 130 million unique TCR beta sequences and around 300 Gb of sequence data. Roughly 300 gigabases of sequencing data and 78 million or so unique TCR sequences were included in an early release covering several hundred HLA-typed donors. The genetic ancestry cluster associated with self-reported Caucasian donors included roughly four fifths of the approximately 400 genotyped donors. The study was designed to test whether signatures of past pathogen exposure could be identified by cataloging public T cell receptors. The T cell repertoires of 666 subjects were profiled by immunosequencing and related to cytomegalovirus serostatus. A separate validation cohort of about 110 different subjects was used in addition to the approximately 610-subject first cohort. The study combined high-throughput TCR immunosequencing, statistical association of individual TCRs with disease status, and machine learning to predict cytomegalovirus infection status. To study patterns of TCR occurrence, a later analysis re-analyzed previously published TCR beta repertoires from 550 to 800 donors and added high-resolution HLA genotyping. The later analysis used no new phenotypic data to find candidate immune exposures, relying instead on TCR beta sequences and their occurrence across donors. An earlier analysis of about 620 of the donors applied high-throughput TCR beta sequencing to assess whether each TCR beta V gene segment acted as functional or pseudogenic. Donor age, sex, ethnicity and CMV serostatus were compiled together with the repertoire data. Genome-wide SNP genotypes for about 60% of the roughly 670 donors were used in a later genetic analysis, which treated that subset as a discovery cohort. All discovery cohort repertoires had been generated using a single sequencing platform. HLA typing covered class I and class II loci at four-digit resolution. Typing coverage differed by locus: A, B, C, DRB1 and DQB1 were typed in roughly 620-640 donors, DQA1 in 522, DPA1 in over 600, and DPB1 in roughly 450. Roughly 5 DR-DQ haplotypes were handled as single units for association and clustering because linkage in the cohort was strong. Among 300 to 500 genotyped donors of the cohort, an average of around 250,000 unique TCR beta nucleotide sequences was sequenced per donor, of which about 19% were non-productive. Study-wide findings and limitations: In a later analysis, most CMV-associated TCR beta chains were found to appear HLA-restricted, with HLA associations seemingly driven largely by CMV exposure. A later analysis reported that several top co-occurrence clusters appeared linked to parvovirus B19, influenza, CMV and Epstein-Barr virus. A later genetic analysis reported fewer N-insertions in productive TCRs among donors in an Asian-associated ancestry cluster than the approximately 670-donor mean. The sequencing pipeline was judged likely to have produced a cluster of highly shared sequence variants as a technical artifact. Presence/absence analyses assumed roughly uniform sequencing depth across donors, an assumption that may not hold. In a later analysis, around 17,000 TCR beta sequences were associated with specific HLA alleles at a false discovery rate of 0.05. A further reported finding was that TCR beta sequences accurately predicted the HLA-A and HLA-B alleles for most subjects in the first cohort. The study gave a list of around 170 TCR beta chains associated with cytomegalovirus. The authors suggested that the approach could potentially be generalized to other disease states and immunological phenotypes. The classifier was reported to diagnose cytomegalovirus status with high specificity and sensitivity in both the original and validation cohorts. A later analysis found that HLA-associated TCR beta chains were more clonally expanded and had lower generation probabilities than equally common non-associated chains. This cohort had only TCR beta chains sequenced, and the lack of alpha or paired-chain data limited which features could be detected. V-gene and J-gene trimming of TCR beta chains was associated with a missense DCLRE1C variant in a later genetic analysis, and the association was replicated in an independent cohort. In a later analysis, the rate of TCR association differed among HLA loci, with DRB1 alleles having the most associated TCRs and HLA-C alleles having the fewest. Strong co-occurrence of HLA alleles, especially DR and DQ, made assigning TCR associations to individual alleles difficult. Correlated functional status among segregating V segments might be attributable to linkage disequilibrium, but an unknown experimental factor could not be ruled out. Broadly in line with IMGT annotations, most TCR beta V segments showed up in productive rearrangements about 90% or about 30% of the time in an earlier analysis of roughly 590 of the donors. The 87-base-pair reads could not distinguish some IMGT-functional V segments, including TRBV6-2 and TRBV6-3, so those segments were excluded. Approximately 16 rarely observed V segments, including chromosome 9 orphons, were excluded from the earlier analysis of several hundred of the donors because counts were too low. CMV serostatus was the only immune exposure information available for the cohort. Because HLA typing was unavailable for some donors at each locus, only the typed subset was used in association tests. Across donors, most TCR sequences were observed very rarely, whereas some public TCRs were present in many individuals. In vitro tests confirmed that a few of the cytomegalovirus-associated TCR beta chains recognize cytomegalovirus antigens.

Recombination joined TRBV27 with TRBJ2-1, with 9 bases in between that match TRBD2. The sequencing input was PBMCs. The TCR sequence derives from a woman in her 50s in good health and CMV-seronegative. The CDR3 region: CATYRRASGIHEQFF. The base sequence is TGTGCCACCTACCGGAGGGCTAGCGGGATTCATGAGCAGTTCTTC.